The 29 T cell receptor beta chains below come from one sample, sequenced in a study of shared clonotypes between healthy human individuals. Assay: immunoSEQ multiplex PCR; the TCRdb copy retains only in-frame clones and omits some. The table lists approximately 710,000 clones, about 90% of them singletons. The sequencing input was memory CD8+ T cells from PBMCs. Subset of the sample: CD45RO+ cells pooled with CCR7-negative TemRA cells. These receptors came from a man younger than 35 in good health. Some clones in this sample may be carry-over from other donors' samples.

J is TRBJ2-2 and V is TRBV7-9; the D gene could be TRBD1 or TRBD2 (5 bases each). CDR1 is SEHNR, CDR2 FQNEAQ, per germline (reference sequence). V lost 5 bases and J 6 bases, leaving 19 bases between the germline ends. The CDR3 is made up of 16 amino acids. The chain's CDR3 is CASSPALGRESGELFF. CDR3 DNA sequence: TGTGCCAGCAGCCCCGCTTTGGGCAGGGAGTCCGGGGAGCTGTTTTTT. Looking up the rest from reference TRBV7-9 and TRBJ2-2 gives the full variable domain: DTGVSQNPRHKITKRGQNVTFRCDPISEHNRLYWYRQTLGQGPEFLTYFQNEAQLEKSRLLSDRFSAERPKGSFSTLEIQRTEQGDSAMYLCASSPALGRESGELFFGEGSRLTVL.

This chain uses TRBV7-8 with TRBJ2-7; maybe TRBD1 (5 bases). Trimming took off 1 base at V and 3 bases at J, with 7 bases between the two ends. This CDR3 comprises 13 residues. Germline CDR1 is SGHVS and CDR2 is FQNEAQ. CDR3 in DNA: TGTGCCAGCAGCTTAGGACAGATCTACGAGCAGTACTTC. As protein: CASSLGQIYEQYF.

V is TRBV28 and J is TRBJ2-1, with D perhaps matching TRBD2 (5 bases). The V and J ends lost 5 bases and 4 bases respectively, with 18 bases between them. From germline, CDR1 is MDHEN and CDR2 SYDVKM. The CDR3 contains 16 residues. CDR3 in DNA: TGTGCCAGCAGTCGAGGACTTCACCCATATTACAATGAGCAGTTCTTC. It yields the protein CASSRGLHPYYNEQFF.

The chain combines TRBV19 with TRBJ2-5, with TRBD2 identical over 7 bases. The junction had 10 bases not matched to a gene; V was cut back by 4 bases and J by 5 bases. Looked up from germline, CDR1 is LNHDA and CDR2 is SQIVND (reference sequence). The CDR3 spans 15 residues. For the CDR3, the DNA is TGTGCCAGTAGTAGGGTCCTTGGGGGAGGGGAGACCCAGTACTTC. Amino acids: CASSRVLGGGETQYF.

The chain couples TRBV29-1 to TRBJ2-7, with D possibly TRBD2 on 6 matching bases. The CDR3 is 14 residues long. Trimming removed 7 bases from V and 3 bases from J, with 19 bases in between. The germline gives CDR1 SQVTM, CDR2 ANQGSEA. CDR3 DNA: TGCAGCGCTCGGGACGGACTACCGCACTACGAGCAGTACTTC. The encoded protein is CSARDGLPHYEQYF.

The gene calls are TRBV19 and TRBJ2-7; 9 bases match TRBD2. Germline trimming cut 5 bases from V and 5 bases from J; bases unmatched to any gene: 4. This CDR3 spans 13 amino acids. In germline, CDR1 is LNHDA, CDR2 SQIVND (reference sequence). The CDR3 protein is CASSPGLAHEQYF. In DNA, the CDR3 is TGTGCCAGTAGTCCGGGACTAGCCCACGAGCAGTACTTC. Full variable domain (rest looked up from reference TRBV19 and TRBJ2-7): DGGITQSPKYLFRKEGQNVTLSCEQNLNHDAMYWYRQDPGQGLRLIYYSQIVNDFQKGDIAEGYSVSREKKESFPLTVTSAQKNPTAFYLCASSPGLAHEQYFGPGTRLTVT.

This sequence joins TRBV5-4 and TRBJ2-3; D remains ambiguous. The CDR3 is 16 amino acids. V was shortened by 7 bases and J by 2 bases, with 20 bases between the two germline ends. Germline-derived CDR1 and CDR2 are SGHNT and YYREEE (reference sequence). The CDR3 here is CASSSEVVALTDTQYF. CDR3 in DNA: TGTGCCAGCTCCTCCGAGGTCGTAGCCCTCACAGATACGCAGTATTTT.

The chain has TRBV27 and TRBJ2-1; TRBD1 or TRBD2 may be the D gene (6 bases each). Germline loops: CDR1 MNHEY, CDR2 SMNVEV (reference sequence). Trimming removed 2 bases at V and 8 bases at J, with 13 bases between. The CDR3 runs to 14 residues. The CDR3, as DNA: TGTGCCAGCAGTTTAATTACGGGGGCGGATGAGCAGTTCTTC. Its protein product is CASSLITGADEQFF.

This sequence joins TRBV9 and TRBJ2-7, with D possibly matching TRBD2 (5 bases). V dropped 4 bases and J dropped 3 bases, with 14 bases sitting between them. Germline loops: CDR1 SGDLS, CDR2 YYNGEE. The CDR3 is 14 amino acids. The CDR3 sequence is CASSPRNEGYEQYF. As DNA, the CDR3 is TGTGCCAGCAGCCCCCGGAACGAGGGCTACGAGCAGTACTTC.

A note on this clone: At one of its ends the junction is not consistent with the germline gene, which may arise from a read error. The chain recombines TRBV6-9 with TRBJ2-4, with D possibly being TRBD1 or TRBD2 (5 bases each). From germline, CDR1 is MNHGY and CDR2 SVAAGI. The CDR3 sequence is 12 residues long. The CDR3 is CASRETGTDGIF. In nucleotides, the CDR3 is TGTGCCAGCAGGGAGACCGGGACGGATGGTATCTTC.

This chain connects TRBV7-8 to TRBJ1-2; TRBD1 matches at 8 bases. Germline values: CDR1 SGHVS, CDR2 FQNEAQ. Losses at the gene ends were 1 base for V and 0 bases for J; bases not matched to a gene: 4. The CDR3 is made up of 16 amino acids. The CDR3 nucleotides are TGTGCCAGCAGCTTAGGGACAGGGACAACTAACTATGGCTACACCTTC. It is translated as CASSLGTGTTNYGYTF.

The chain uses TRBV7-9 and TRBJ2-1, with TRBD2 identical over 7 bases. V was clipped by 0 bases and J by 1 base; unmatched bases: 6. The CDR3 sequence is 17 residues long. CDR1 SEHNR and CDR2 FQNEAQ come from the germline V gene (reference sequence). DNA of the CDR3: TGTGCCAGCAGCTTAGCGGGAGCGGGACTTTCCTACAATGAGCAGTTCTTC. Its translation: CASSLAGAGLSYNEQFF.

This chain connects TRBV4-1 to TRBJ1-3, with D unclear. CDR1 is MGHRA, CDR2 YSYEKL, per germline. This CDR3 contains 15 residues. Deletions cut 1 base from V and 0 bases from J, with 7 bases between. This CDR3 is CASSQVPGSGNTIYF. The CDR3 region has the DNA TGCGCCAGCAGCCAAGTCCCAGGCTCTGGAAACACCATATATTTT.

This rearrangement joins TRBV28 to TRBJ1-4; D perhaps matches TRBD1 (5 bases). Germline V gene lookup returns CDR1 MDHEN and CDR2 SYDVKM. The CDR3 totals 14 residues. V lost 4 bases and J 5 bases, leaving 11 bases between the germline ends. Here the CDR3 DNA reads TGTGCCAGCAGTTGGGACCTAGGGAATGAAAAACTGTTTTTT. This codes for CASSWDLGNEKLFF.

The V call is TRBV2, the J call TRBJ2-1; D unresolved. V was trimmed by 7 bases and J by 8 bases, leaving 15 bases between them. Germline CDR1 SNHLY, CDR2 FYNNEI. CDR3 length equals 13 residues. CDR3 nucleotides: TGTGCCAGCACCGTGGGTCCTCCTGATGAGCAGTTCTTC. It yields the protein CASTVGPPDEQFF. The whole variable domain, remainder taken from reference TRBV2 and TRBJ2-1, is EPEVTQTPSHQVTQMGQEVILRCVPISNHLYFYWYRQILGQKVEFLVSFYNNEISEKSEIFDDQFSVERPDGSNFTLKIRSTKLEDSAMYFCASTVGPPDEQFFGPGTRLTVL.

Turning to this clone: This specimen includes other DNA sequences encoding the same CDR3. This chain connects TRBV27 to TRBJ1-5; no clear D gene. CDR1 is MNHEY and CDR2 is SMNVEV in the germline V gene (reference sequence). Trimming took off 2 bases at V and 0 bases at J, with 5 bases between the two ends. This CDR3 region has 14 residues. CDR3 sequence reads: CASSLIGSNQPQHF. For the CDR3, the DNA is TGTGCCAGCAGTTTAATTGGTAGCAATCAGCCCCAGCATTTT.

The chain links TRBV27 to TRBJ2-7; the D is unclear. V lost 7 bases to trimming and J lost 2 bases, with 18 bases between them. The germline CDR1 and CDR2 sequences are MNHEY and SMNVEV (reference sequence). This CDR3 comprises 15 residues. CDR3 residues: CASTPKMRQTYEQYF. The DNA for the CDR3 is TGTGCCAGCACCCCGAAAATGCGGCAAACCTACGAGCAGTACTTC.

CDR3 in DNA: TGTGCCAGCAGCGTAGTCGGACAGGGGAGCGGCTACACCTTC. It translates to CASSVVGQGSGYTF. The chain joins TRBV9 to TRBJ1-2, with 9 positions matching TRBD1. The CDR3 totals 14 residues. V trimming: 0 bases; J trimming: 8 bases; junction bases outside the gene matches: 5. The germline gives CDR1 SGDLS, CDR2 YYNGEE.

This clone was seen once. The genes are TRBV9 and TRBJ2-2; 9 nucleotides match TRBD1. The CDR3 is made up of 17 amino acids. Trimming cost V 4 bases and J 6 bases; bases outside gene matches: 13. Per the germline V gene, CDR1 is SGDLS and CDR2 is YYNGEE. The CDR3 is CASSTPVNRGRAGELFF. The CDR3 DNA reads as TGTGCCAGCAGCACCCCTGTGAACAGGGGGCGAGCCGGGGAGCTGTTTTTT.

CDR3 DNA sequence: TGTGCCGCGGGTCACAGGCCCTACGAGCAGTACTTC. This encodes CAAGHRPYEQYF. The chain employs TRBV5-8 and TRBJ2-7; D possibly matches TRBD1 or TRBD2 (5 bases each). CDR1 and CDR2 from the germline V gene are SGHTS and YDEGEE. The ends were cut back, 10 bases at V and 2 bases at J, with 13 bases in the middle. CDR3 size: 12 residues.

The chain joins TRBV29-1 to TRBJ1-1, with 7 nucleotides matching TRBD1. CDR1 SQVTM and CDR2 ANQGSEA come from the germline V gene. The CDR3 is made up of 13 amino acids. Unmatched junction bases numbered 5, after V lost 7 bases and J lost 0 bases. The CDR3 nucleotides read TGCAGCGCCAAGACAGGGTTGAACACTGAAGCTTTCTTT. This translates into CSAKTGLNTEAFF.

The genes are TRBV29-1 and TRBJ2-1; 13 nucleotides line up with TRBD2. Trimming took 6 bases from V and 3 from J; bases not matched to a gene: 5. This CDR3 is built from 15 residues. CDR1 is SQVTM, CDR2 ANQGSEA, per germline. Written as DNA, the CDR3 is TGCAGCGTAGGACTAGCGGGAGCGTTCTACAATGAGCAGTTCTTC. Residues: CSVGLAGAFYNEQFF.

The gene calls are TRBV5-6 and TRBJ1-2; 8 bases match TRBD1. J gave up 4 bases and V 4 bases, and 9 bases lay outside the gene matches. Germline CDR1 reads SGHDT; CDR2 reads YYEEEE. The CDR3 is made up of 15 amino acids. This chain's CDR3 is CASSGRDRLSYGYTF. In DNA, the CDR3 is TGTGCCAGCAGCGGACGGGACAGGCTAAGCTATGGCTACACCTTC.

The CDR3 sequence is CASSSGQYEQYF. The CDR3 region has the DNA TGTGCCAGCAGCTCCGGACAGTACGAGCAGTACTTC. V usage is TRBV5-6 and J usage is TRBJ2-7, with D perhaps TRBD1 (6 bases). V lost 3 bases, J lost 4 bases, and 8 bases lay in between. Per germline, CDR1 SGHDT and CDR2 YYEEEE. The CDR3 consists of 12 residues.

The chain joins TRBV10-1 to TRBJ2-2; D is uncertain. This CDR3 spans 14 amino acids. Deletions cut 6 bases from V and 1 base from J, with 9 bases between. CDR1 and CDR2 (germline): WNHNN, SYGVQD (reference sequence). The CDR3 loop is CASRRTENTGELFF. Here the CDR3 DNA reads TGCGCCAGCAGACGGACGGAGAACACCGGGGAGCTGTTTTTT.

The rearrangement links TRBV29-1 to TRBJ2-2; D unresolved. Deletions cut 4 bases from V and 4 bases from J, with 7 bases between. Germline CDR1 reads SQVTM; CDR2 reads ANQGSEA. The CDR3 loop spans 12 amino acids. The CDR3 DNA sequence: TGCAGCGTTGCGGAGTTCACCGGGGAGCTGTTTTTT. The encoded protein is CSVAEFTGELFF.

The chain employs TRBV5-5 and TRBJ2-7, with D perhaps matching TRBD2 (6 bases). Germline V lookup: CDR1 SGHKS, CDR2 YYEKEE (reference sequence). The V gene lost 2 bases and the J gene lost 3 bases, with 12 bases spanning the gap. The CDR3 length is 14 residues. CDR3 protein: CASSLRGTFYEQYF. The CDR3 region has the DNA TGTGCCAGCAGCTTACGCGGGACGTTCTACGAGCAGTACTTC.

J is TRBJ2-1 and V is TRBV25-1, with 10 bases identical to TRBD1. V was pared by 3 bases and J by 5 bases, with 4 bases of the junction left unmatched. CDR1 MGHDK and CDR2 SYGVNS come from the germline V gene. CDR3 length: 15 residues. The CDR3 spells CASSERTGGNNEQFF. CDR3 coding DNA: TGTGCCAGCAGTGAGCGGACAGGGGGTAACAATGAGCAGTTCTTC.

The rearrangement joins TRBV6-5 to TRBJ1-1; the D is unclear. Trimming removed 6 bases at V and 4 bases at J, with 12 bases between. In germline, CDR1 is MNHEY, CDR2 SVGAGI. The CDR3 covers 13 residues. In DNA form, the CDR3 reads TGTGCCAGCAGACCCGGTTGGGCCACTGAAGCTTTCTTT. Its translation: CASRPGWATEAFF.